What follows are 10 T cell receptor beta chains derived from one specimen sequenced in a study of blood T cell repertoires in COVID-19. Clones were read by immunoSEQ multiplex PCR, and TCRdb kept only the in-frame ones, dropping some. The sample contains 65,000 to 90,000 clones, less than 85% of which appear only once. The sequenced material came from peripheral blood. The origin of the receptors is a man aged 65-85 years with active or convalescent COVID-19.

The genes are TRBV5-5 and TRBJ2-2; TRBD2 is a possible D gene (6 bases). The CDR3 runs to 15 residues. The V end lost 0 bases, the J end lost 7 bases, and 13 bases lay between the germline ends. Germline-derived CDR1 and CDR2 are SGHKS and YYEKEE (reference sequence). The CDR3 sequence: CASSLGGRGVGELFF. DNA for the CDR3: TGTGCCAGCAGCTTGGGGGGCCGCGGGGTCGGGGAGCTGTTTTTT. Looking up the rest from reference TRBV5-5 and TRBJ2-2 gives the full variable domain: DAGVTQSPTHLIKTRGQQVTLRCSPISGHKSVSWYQQVLGQGPQFIFQYYEKEERGRGNFPDRFSARQFPNYSSELNVNALLLGDSALYLCASSLGGRGVGELFFGEGSRLTVL.

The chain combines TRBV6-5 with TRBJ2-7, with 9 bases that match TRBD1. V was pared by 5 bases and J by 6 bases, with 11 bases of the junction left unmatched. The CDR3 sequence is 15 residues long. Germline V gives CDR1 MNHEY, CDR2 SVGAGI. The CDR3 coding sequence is TGTGCCAGCAGTACGATGGGACAGGGCTCTGCCGAGCAGTACTTC. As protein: CASSTMGQGSAEQYF.

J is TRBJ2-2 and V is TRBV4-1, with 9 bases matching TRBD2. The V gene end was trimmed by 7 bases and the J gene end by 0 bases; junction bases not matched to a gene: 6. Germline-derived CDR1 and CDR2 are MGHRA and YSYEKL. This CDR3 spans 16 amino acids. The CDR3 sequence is CASTSTSGPNTGELFF. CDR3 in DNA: TGCGCCAGCACTTCTACTAGCGGGCCGAACACCGGGGAGCTGTTTTTT.

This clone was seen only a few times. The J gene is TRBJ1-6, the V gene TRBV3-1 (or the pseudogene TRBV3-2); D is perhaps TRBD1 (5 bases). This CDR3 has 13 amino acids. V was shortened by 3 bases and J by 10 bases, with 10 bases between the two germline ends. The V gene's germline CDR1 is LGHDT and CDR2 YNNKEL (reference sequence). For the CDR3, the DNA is TGTGCCAGCAGCCAGTCAGGGTACTCACCCCTCCACTTT. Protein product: CASSQSGYSPLHF.

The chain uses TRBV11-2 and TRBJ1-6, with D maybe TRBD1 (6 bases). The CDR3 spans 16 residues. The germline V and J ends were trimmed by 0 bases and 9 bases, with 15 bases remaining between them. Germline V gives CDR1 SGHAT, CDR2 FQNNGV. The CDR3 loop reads CASSLDAGGIGSPLHF. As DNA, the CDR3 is TGTGCCAGCAGCTTAGATGCGGGGGGCATTGGTTCACCCCTCCACTTT.

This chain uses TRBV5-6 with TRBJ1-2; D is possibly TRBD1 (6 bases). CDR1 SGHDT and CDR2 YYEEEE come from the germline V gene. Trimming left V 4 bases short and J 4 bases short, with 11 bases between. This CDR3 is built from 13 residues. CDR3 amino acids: CASSPDRPYGYTF. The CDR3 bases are TGTGCCAGCAGCCCGGACAGACCCTATGGCTACACCTTC.

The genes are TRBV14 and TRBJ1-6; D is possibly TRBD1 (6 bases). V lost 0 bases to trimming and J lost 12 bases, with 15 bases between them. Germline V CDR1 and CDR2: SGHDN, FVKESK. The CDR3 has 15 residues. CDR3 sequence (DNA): TGTGCCAGCAGCCAAGATTGGTGGGGGCGCGGACCCCTCCACTTT. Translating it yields CASSQDWWGRGPLHF.

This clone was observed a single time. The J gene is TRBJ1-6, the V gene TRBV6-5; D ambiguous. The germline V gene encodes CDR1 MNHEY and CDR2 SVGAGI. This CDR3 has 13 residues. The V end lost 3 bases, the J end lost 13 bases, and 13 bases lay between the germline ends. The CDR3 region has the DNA TGTGCCAGCAGTTATAGGGAGAGCTCCCCCCTCCACTTT. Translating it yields CASSYRESSPLHF.

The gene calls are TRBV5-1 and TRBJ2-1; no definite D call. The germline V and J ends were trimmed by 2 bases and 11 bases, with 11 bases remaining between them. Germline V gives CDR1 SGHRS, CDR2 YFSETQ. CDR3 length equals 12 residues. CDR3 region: CASSFDGFQQFF. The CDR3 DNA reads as TGCGCCAGCAGCTTTGACGGGTTCCAGCAGTTCTTC.

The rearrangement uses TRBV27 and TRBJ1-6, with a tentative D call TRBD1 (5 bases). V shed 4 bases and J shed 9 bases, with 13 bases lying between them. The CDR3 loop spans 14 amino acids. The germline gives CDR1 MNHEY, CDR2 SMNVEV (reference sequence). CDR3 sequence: CASSSELGLSPLHF. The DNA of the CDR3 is TGTGCCAGCAGTTCTGAATTGGGACTTTCACCCCTCCACTTT.